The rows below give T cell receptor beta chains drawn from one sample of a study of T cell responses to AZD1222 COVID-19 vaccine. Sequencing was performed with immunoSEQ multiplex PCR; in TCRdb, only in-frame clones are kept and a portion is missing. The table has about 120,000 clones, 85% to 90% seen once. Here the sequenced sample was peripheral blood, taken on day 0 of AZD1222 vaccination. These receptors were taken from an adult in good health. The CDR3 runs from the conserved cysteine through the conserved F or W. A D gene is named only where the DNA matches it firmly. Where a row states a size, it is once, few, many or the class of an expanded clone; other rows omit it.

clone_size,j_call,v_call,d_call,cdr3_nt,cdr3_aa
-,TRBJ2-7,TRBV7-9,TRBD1,TGTGCCAGCAGCTTCGGGACAGGGGTCTCCTACGAGCAGTACTTC,CASSFGTGVSYEQYF
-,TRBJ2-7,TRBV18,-,TGTGCCAGCTCACTAACTCAGGCGGAGGGGCGAGGCGAGCAGTACTTC,CASSLTQAEGRGEQYF
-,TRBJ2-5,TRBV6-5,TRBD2,TGTGCCAGCAGCGGACTAGCGGGGGCCACAGAGACCCAGTACTTC,CASSGLAGATETQYF
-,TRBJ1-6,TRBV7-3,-,TGTGCCAGCAGCATCGACTCCCGGGCTAATTCACCCCTCCACTTT,CASSIDSRANSPLHF
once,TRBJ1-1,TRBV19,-,TGTGCCAGTAGTATAGAGTTGGGGGTGAACACTGAAGCTTTCTTT,CASSIELGVNTEAFF
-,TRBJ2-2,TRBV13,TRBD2,TGTGCCAGCAGCCCCTCCATCGTACTAGCGGGGGGGCTGTTCACCGGGGAGCTGTTTTTT,CASSPSIVLAGGLFTGELFF
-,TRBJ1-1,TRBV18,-,TGTGCCAGCTCACCCCTACAGGGTTTGACCACTGAAGCTTTCTTT,CASSPLQGLTTEAFF
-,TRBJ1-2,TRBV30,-,TGTGCCTGGAAGTCGGGGGGGCTGAGGGGCTACACCTTC,CAWKSGGLRGYTF
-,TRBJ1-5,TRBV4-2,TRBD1,TGTGCCAGCAGCCAAGGACAGGGGGCTCAGCCCCAGCATTTT,CASSQGQGAQPQHF
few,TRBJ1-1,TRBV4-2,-,TGTGCCAGCAGTATAAGTCTTGGGACTGAAGCTTTCTTT,CASSISLGTEAFF
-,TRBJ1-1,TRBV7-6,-,TGTGCCAGCACCCTACAACGTGGGGAGGCTGAAGCTTTCTTT,CASTLQRGEAEAFF
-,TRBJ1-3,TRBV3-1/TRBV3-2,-,TGTGCCAGCAGCCAACGAGGGACTGGAAACACCATATATTTT,CASSQRGTGNTIYF
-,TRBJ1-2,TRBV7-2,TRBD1,TGTGCCAGCAGCTTAGTCCCAGGGGGCTATGGCTACACCTTC,CASSLVPGGYGYTF
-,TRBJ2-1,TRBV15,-,TGTGCCACCAGCATGACTAGTAATGAGCAGTTCTTC,CATSMTSNEQFF
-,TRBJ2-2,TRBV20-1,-,TGCAGTGCTACAGGGACCGGGGAGCTGTTTTTT,CSATGTGELFF
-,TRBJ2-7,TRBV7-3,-,TGTGCCAGCAGCCCAGCCTCCGGGTTCGAGCAGTACTTC,CASSPASGFEQYF
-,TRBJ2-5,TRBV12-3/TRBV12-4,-,TGTGCCAGCAGTCTCAGCCGAAAAGAGACCCAGTACTTC,CASSLSRKETQYF
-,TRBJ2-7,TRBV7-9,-,TGTGCCAGCAGCTCTCGCTCAGACACCCACTACGAGCAGTACTTC,CASSSRSDTHYEQYF
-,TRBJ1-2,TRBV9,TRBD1,TGTGCCAGCAGCGTCACAGGGGTCAACTATGGCTACACCTTC,CASSVTGVNYGYTF
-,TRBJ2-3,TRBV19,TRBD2,TGTGCCAGTAGTTGGGGACTAGCAGTTACTGGTGGAGATACGCAGTATTTT,CASSWGLAVTGGDTQYF
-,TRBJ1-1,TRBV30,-,TGTGCCTGGGTCCCTCGGAGCTCCAGGAACGCTGAAGCTTTCTTT,CAWVPRSSRNAEAFF
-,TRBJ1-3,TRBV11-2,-,TGTGCCAGCAGCTTAGAACGCACCTCTGGAAACACCATATATTTT,CASSLERTSGNTIYF
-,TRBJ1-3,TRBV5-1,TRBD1,TGCGCCAGCAGCCCGGGACAGGGGGCTGGAAACACCATATATTTT,CASSPGQGAGNTIYF
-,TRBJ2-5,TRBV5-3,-,TGTGCCAGAAGCTTGGTTCCGGGAGAGGGCCCGTTACAAGAGACCCAGTACTTC,CARSLVPGEGPLQETQYF
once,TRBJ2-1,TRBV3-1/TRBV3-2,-,TGTGCCAGCAGCCCAGCACCAGGGGCCAATGAGCAGTTCTTC,CASSPAPGANEQFF
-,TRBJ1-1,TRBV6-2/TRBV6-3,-,TGTGCCAGCAGTTACCGAGGAGGGAACACTGAAGCTTTCTTT,CASSYRGGNTEAFF
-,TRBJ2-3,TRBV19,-,TGTGCCAGTAGTCCTACCAGGATTAGGACAGATACGCAGTATTTT,CASSPTRIRTDTQYF
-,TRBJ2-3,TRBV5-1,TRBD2,TGCGCCAGCAGCCTATCGACTAGCGGGGTTACAGATACGCAGTATTTT,CASSLSTSGVTDTQYF
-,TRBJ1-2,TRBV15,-,TGTGCCACCAGCAGAGGATCCAGGGATGGCTACACCTTC,CATSRGSRDGYTF
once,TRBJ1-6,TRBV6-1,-,TGTGCCAGCAGTGAAAAGCTAGAGAGCTATAATTCACCCCTCCACTTT,CASSEKLESYNSPLHF
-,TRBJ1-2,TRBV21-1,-,TGTGCCAGCAGCAAAGGGGGACGGCCCCGGGGCTACACCTTC,CASSKGGRPRGYTF
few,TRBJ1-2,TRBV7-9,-,TGTGCCAGCAGCTTTGGAGGAGAATATGGCTACACCTTC,CASSFGGEYGYTF
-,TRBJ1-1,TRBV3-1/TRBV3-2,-,TGTGCCAGCAGCCAACTCCCTCTAGGGGTTCCCACTGAAGCTTTCTTT,CASSQLPLGVPTEAFF
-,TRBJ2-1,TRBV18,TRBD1,TGTGCCAGCTCACCGCTCGGGACAGGGTCCTACAATGAGCAGTTCTTC,CASSPLGTGSYNEQFF
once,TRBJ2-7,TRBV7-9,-,TGTGCCAGCAGCTTAGGTGGGGGGTTGGACGAGCAGTACTTC,CASSLGGGLDEQYF
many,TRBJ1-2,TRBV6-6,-,TGTGCCAGCAGTTACAGTACCGACTATGGCTACACCTTC,CASSYSTDYGYTF
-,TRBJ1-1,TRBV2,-,TGTGCCAGCATCCTCCTAGGGACCGCGAACACTGAAGCTTTCTTT,CASILLGTANTEAFF
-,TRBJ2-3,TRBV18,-,TGTGCCAGCTCTCCAGGACAGCCCGGCACTAGCACAGATACGCAGTATTTT,CASSPGQPGTSTDTQYF
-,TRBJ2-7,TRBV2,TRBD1,TGTGCCAGCAGAGTTGGACAGGGGCTCTACGAGCAGTACTTC,CASRVGQGLYEQYF
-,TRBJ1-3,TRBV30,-,TGTGCCTGGAGTGTATCAGGGGCGGGAAACACCATATATTTT,CAWSVSGAGNTIYF
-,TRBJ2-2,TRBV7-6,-,TGTGCCAGCGGGGGACTTAACACCGGGGAGCTGTTTTTT,CASGGLNTGELFF
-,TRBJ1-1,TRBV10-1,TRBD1,TGCGCCAGCAGTGAGTCACGAGGGACAGGGAAAAACACTGAAGCTTTCTTT,CASSESRGTGKNTEAFF
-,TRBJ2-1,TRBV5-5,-,TGTGCCAGCAGCTTGCTAGCTATCAATGAGCAGTTCTTC,CASSLLAINEQFF
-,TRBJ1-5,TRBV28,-,TGTGCCAGCAGTTTATTGAGGAATAGCAATCAGCCCCAGCATTTT,CASSLLRNSNQPQHF
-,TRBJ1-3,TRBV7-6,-,TGTGCCCCCGAGGGCTCTGGAAACACCATATATTTT,CAPEGSGNTIYF
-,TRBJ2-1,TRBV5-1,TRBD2,TGCGCCAGCAGCTTGGGTCTAGGCGGGAGCTCCTACAATGAGCAGTTCTTC,CASSLGLGGSSYNEQFF